These T cell receptor beta chains were read from a single sample in a study of cytomegalovirus exposure and HLA in healthy donors. Using immunoSEQ multiplex PCR, the repertoire was profiled, and TCRdb retains in-frame clones only, with some absent. This sample's table reports approximately 30,000 clones. The material sequenced was PBMCs. The source is a woman aged 40 to 55 in good health and CMV-seropositive. Each CDR3 is given with its conserved first and last residue. Fields, in order: J gene, D gene, V gene, CDR3 protein, CDR3 DNA. D genes are given only for firm matches.

>TRBJ2-1|TRBD2|TRBV10-3
CAISELSGLAHNEQFF
TGTGCCATCAGTGAACTTTCCGGACTAGCCCACAATGAGCAGTTCTTC
>TRBJ2-7|.|TRBV28
CASSLTLSEQYF
TGTGCCAGCAGCCTAACTTTATCCGAGCAGTACTTC
>TRBJ1-4|.|TRBV10-3
CAISEGGAPGLFF
TGTGCCATCAGTGAGGGGGGGGCCCCAGGACTGTTTTTT
>TRBJ2-3|TRBD2|TRBV27
CASSDQTGTSGASTDTQYF
TGTGCCAGCAGTGATCAGACCGGGACTAGCGGCGCTAGCACAGATACGCAGTATTTT
>TRBJ2-7|.|TRBV21-1
CASSKEGTSGRVQYEQYF
TGTGCCAGCAGCAAAGAGGGGACTAGCGGGAGGGTACAATACGAGCAGTACTTC
>TRBJ2-1|TRBD2|TRBV19
CASTPPRREGTAEQFF
TGTGCCAGTACTCCCCCTCGGAGGGAGGGAACGGCTGAGCAGTTCTTC
>TRBJ1-2|TRBD1|TRBV6-4
CASRDTGGTNYGYTF
TGTGCCAGCAGGGATACAGGGGGGACTAACTATGGCTACACCTTC
>TRBJ2-5|TRBD2|TRBV18
CASSPTSGTQETQYF
TGTGCCAGCTCACCAACGAGCGGGACCCAAGAGACCCAGTACTTC
>TRBJ2-7|.|TRBV6-5
CASSYLSRGYEQYF
TGTGCCAGCAGTTACCTGTCCAGGGGTTACGAGCAGTACTTC
>TRBJ2-7|TRBD1|TRBV28
CASRMTGTYEQYF
TGTGCCAGCAGGATGACAGGGACCTACGAGCAGTACTTC